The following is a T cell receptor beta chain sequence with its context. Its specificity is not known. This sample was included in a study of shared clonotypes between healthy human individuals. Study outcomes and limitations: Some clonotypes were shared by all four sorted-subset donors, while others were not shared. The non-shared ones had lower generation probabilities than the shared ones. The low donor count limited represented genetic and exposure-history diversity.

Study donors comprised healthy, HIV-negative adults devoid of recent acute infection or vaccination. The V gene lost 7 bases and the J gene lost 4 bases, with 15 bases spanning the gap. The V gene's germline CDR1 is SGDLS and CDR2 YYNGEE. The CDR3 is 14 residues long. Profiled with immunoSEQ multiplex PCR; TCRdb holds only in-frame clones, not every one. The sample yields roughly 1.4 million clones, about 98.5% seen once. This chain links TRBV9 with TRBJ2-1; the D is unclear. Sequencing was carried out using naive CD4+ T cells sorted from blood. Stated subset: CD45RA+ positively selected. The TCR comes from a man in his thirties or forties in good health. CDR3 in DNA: TGTGCCAGCGTCCTTTCCCTAGATTACAATGAGCAGTTCTTC. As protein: CASVLSLDYNEQFF.